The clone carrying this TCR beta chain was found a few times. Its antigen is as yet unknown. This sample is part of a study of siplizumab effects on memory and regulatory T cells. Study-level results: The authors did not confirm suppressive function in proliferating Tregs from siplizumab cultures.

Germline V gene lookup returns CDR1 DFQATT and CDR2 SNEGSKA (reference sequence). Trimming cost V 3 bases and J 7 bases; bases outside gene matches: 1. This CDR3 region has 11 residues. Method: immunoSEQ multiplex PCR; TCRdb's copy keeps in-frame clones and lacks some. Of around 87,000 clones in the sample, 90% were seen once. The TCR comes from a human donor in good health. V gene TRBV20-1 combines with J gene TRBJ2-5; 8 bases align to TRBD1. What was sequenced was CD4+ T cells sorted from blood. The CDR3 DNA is TGCAGTGCTAGGGACAGGGCGACCCAGTACTTC. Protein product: CSARDRATQYF.